The entry below describes one T cell receptor (beta chain). Its antigen is still unknown. The length of the CDR3 is 15 residues. The V end was cut by 2 bases, the J end by 4 bases, with 13 bases between. Germline V gene lookup returns CDR1 LNHNV and CDR2 YYDKDF (reference sequence). These data are taken from a study of cytomegalovirus exposure and HLA in healthy donors. Whole-study results and caveats: It was reportedly the case that the classifier diagnosed cytomegalovirus status with high specificity and sensitivity. Analysis was carried out at a later point, and it linked a missense DCLRE1C variant to TCR beta V- and J-gene trimming.

With 60 Vbeta and 13 Jbeta primers, the PCR was carried out. The assay was immunoSEQ multiplex PCR, and TCRdb's table has in-frame clones only and misses some. The table has 100,000 to 150,000 clones, about 71% seen once. This TCR was recovered from a woman aged 45-65 years in good health and CMV-seronegative. The sequencing input was PBMCs. The V and J genes are TRBV15 and TRBJ2-3; the D gene is possibly TRBD1 (6 bases). CDR3 protein: CATSRRDTSPDTQYF. The CDR3 coding sequence is TGTGCCACCAGCAGACGGGACACCTCCCCAGATACGCAGTATTTT.